This T cell receptor beta chain originates from a study of response to subunit inactivated influenza vaccine. A note on this clonotype: Its antigen is unidentified.

Broader study findings: Authors suggested each seasonal influenza vaccination recruits few new T cells.

TCRdb analysed the RT-PCR reads with MiXCR anew, one entry per CDR3 protein. The data contain 300,000 to 350,000 distinct CDR3 sequences, roughly 22% of them singletons. Germline assignment: CDR1 KGHSH and CDR2 LQKENI. Between the trimmed V and J ends, which lost 4 bases and 2 bases, there was a span of 13 bases. The CDR3 runs 15 residues. The sequences come from PBMCs from blood, collected about 19 months after vaccination. V and J are TRBV18 and TRBJ2-3; D possibly corresponds to TRBD2 (6 bases). The receptor's source is a man aged 45 to 70 who received an inactivated influenza vaccine. The CDR3 reads CASSRTGDPTDTQYF. In DNA, the CDR3 is TGTGCCAGCTCACGAACGGGGGACCCCACAGATACGCAGTATTTT. Using reference TRBV18 and TRBJ2-3 for the parts outside the CDR3, the full variable domain is NAGVMQNPRHLVRRRGQEARLRCSPMKGHSHVYWYRQLPEEGLKFMVYLQKENIIDESGMPKERFSAEFPKEGPSILRIQQVVRGDSAAYFCASSRTGDPTDTQYFGPGTRLTVL.